The rows below give T cell receptor beta chains drawn from one sample of a study of blood T cell repertoires in COVID-19. Sequencing used immunoSEQ multiplex PCR; TCRdb keeps in-frame clones, though not all of them. The sample consists of about 18,000 clones, around 89% of them appearing once. Sequencing was carried out using PBMCs or T cells enriched from blood (not recorded which). All receptors come from a woman in her thirties who had recovered from COVID-19. CDR3s include the opening cysteine and the closing phenylalanine or tryptophan. Fields, in order: V gene, clone size, J gene, D gene, CDR3 DNA, CDR3 protein. The D gene is left open where the match is weak. Size is omitted from some rows. Given values are once, few, many or a class for expanded clones.

>TRBV6-6|-|TRBJ1-2|-
TGTGCCAGCAGAAACCCCGAACAGCTGGTTGGCTACACCTTC
CASRNPEQLVGYTF
>TRBV10-3|-|TRBJ2-7|-
TGTGCCATCAGTTCCGGACAGTTGAATTCCTACGAGCAGTACTTC
CAISSGQLNSYEQYF
>TRBV27|once|TRBJ1-6|-
TGTGCCAGCAGTGAGGGAATCGAATTAGTCTCACCCCTCCACTTT
CASSEGIELVSPLHF
>TRBV12-3/TRBV12-4|-|TRBJ1-2|TRBD1
TGTGCCAGCAGCGGACAGGGTTTCTATGGCTACACCTTC
CASSGQGFYGYTF
>TRBV5-5|-|TRBJ2-2|-
TGTGCCAGCAGCTTGGAGGGGTTGAACACCGGGGAGCTGTTTTTT
CASSLEGLNTGELFF
>TRBV6-5|-|TRBJ1-6|TRBD1
TGTGCCAGCAAGGACAGGGGGCAATCACCCCTCCACTTT
CASKDRGQSPLHF
>TRBV6-1|-|TRBJ1-2|-
TGTGCCAGCAGTGAGGAGGGTGCTTATGGCTACACCTTC
CASSEEGAYGYTF
>TRBV5-6|-|TRBJ2-1|TRBD1
TGTGCCAGCAGCTTGGGACAGGGCTACAATGAGCAGTTCTTC
CASSLGQGYNEQFF
>TRBV4-2|-|TRBJ2-7|TRBD2
TGTGCCAGCAGCCTAGGGACTAGCGGGGACTACGAGCAGTACTTC
CASSLGTSGDYEQYF
>TRBV9|-|TRBJ1-2|-
TGTGCCAGCAGCGTAGGGGAGCTAGAGGGCTACACCTTC
CASSVGELEGYTF
>TRBV6-1|-|TRBJ1-6|-
TGTGCCAGCAGTGAAGCGACTGGGTTTCAATCACCCCTCCACTTT
CASSEATGFQSPLHF
>TRBV25-1|-|TRBJ2-7|TRBD1
TGTGCCAGCAGCCCCAGGGGGTTAGAGGGCGAGCAGTACTTC
CASSPRGLEGEQYF
>TRBV20-1|-|TRBJ2-1|-
TGCAGTGCTAGTGTCCAGGGGAGATACAATGAGCAGTTCTTC
CSASVQGRYNEQFF
>TRBV19|-|TRBJ1-5|TRBD1
TGTGCCAGTACCCGGGACAGGGGTTCGTCGGTGGGCAATCAGCCCCAGCATTTT
CASTRDRGSSVGNQPQHF
>TRBV6-5|-|TRBJ1-4|TRBD1
TGTGCCAGCAGGGGGGTAGGGGGCGAAAAACTGTTTTTT
CASRGVGGEKLFF
>TRBV5-4|-|TRBJ1-4|-
TGTGCCAGCAGCTTGTCTCAGGGGCCTAATGAAAAACTGTTTTTT
CASSLSQGPNEKLFF
>TRBV18|-|TRBJ1-1|TRBD1
TGTGCCAGCTCCCAGCGGGGACAGGTGAACACTGAAGCTTTCTTT
CASSQRGQVNTEAFF
>TRBV19|-|TRBJ1-2|-
TGTGCCAGTAGTACCCGTGTGGGAGCTAACTATGGCTACACCTTC
CASSTRVGANYGYTF
>TRBV6-2/TRBV6-3|-|TRBJ2-5|TRBD1
TGTGCCAGCAGTTACGCAAAAGGACAGGGTTGGAGGGAGACCCAGTACTTC
CASSYAKGQGWRETQYF
>TRBV29-1|once|TRBJ2-2|-
TGCAGCGTTGAAGAGGAAGAGGTTCTAGGTACCGGGGAGCTGTTTTTT
CSVEEEEVLGTGELFF
>TRBV7-6|-|TRBJ2-3|TRBD2
TGTGCCAGCAGTCAGAACGGGGGGGCCTACACAGATACGCAGTATTTT
CASSQNGGAYTDTQYF
>TRBV6-5|-|TRBJ2-7|-
TGTGCCAGCAGTCGCGAGGGGGTCGAGCAGTACTTC
CASSREGVEQYF
>TRBV30|-|TRBJ2-1|-
TGTGCCTGGAGTGTGGGTAGCATTACCTACAATGAGCAGTTCTTC
CAWSVGSITYNEQFF
>TRBV28|-|TRBJ1-5|-
TGTGCCAGCGCTCCAGGGAGGGGCAATCAGCCCCAGCATTTT
CASAPGRGNQPQHF
>TRBV11-2|-|TRBJ2-7|TRBD2
TGTGCCAGCAGCTTAGCTAGCGGGGGTTCCGAGCAGTACTTC
CASSLASGGSEQYF
>TRBV4-1|-|TRBJ1-1|TRBD1
TGCGCCAGCAGCCACCGACAGGGGTTGAACACTGAAGCTTTCTTT
CASSHRQGLNTEAFF
>TRBV30|-|TRBJ2-3|-
TGTGCCTGGAGTATTACAGCCGATACGCAGTATTTT
CAWSITADTQYF
>TRBV6-2/TRBV6-3|-|TRBJ2-5|-
TGTGCCAGCAGTTACTCGTTGGAGGGGGCGGAGACCCAGTACTTC
CASSYSLEGAETQYF
>TRBV6-4|-|TRBJ1-2|-
TGTGCCAGCAGTGGTTTGGAGGGTGAAGGCTACACCTTC
CASSGLEGEGYTF
>TRBV5-1|once|TRBJ2-1|TRBD2
TGCGCCAGCAGCTTCGGGTTGATAGCGGGGGGGCGAGATGAGCAGTTCTTC
CASSFGLIAGGRDEQFF
>TRBV11-2|-|TRBJ2-5|TRBD2
TGTGCCAGCAGCGCCCGGGACTATGGAGAGACCCAGTACTTC
CASSARDYGETQYF